The rows below give T cell receptor beta chains drawn from one sample of a study of cytomegalovirus exposure and HLA in healthy donors. Clones were read by immunoSEQ multiplex PCR, and TCRdb kept only the in-frame ones, dropping some. The sample includes roughly 200,000 clones, roughly 80% of them seen just once. Sequenced: PBMCs. Source of these receptors: a woman aged 25 to 39 in good health and CMV-seropositive. The CDR3 runs from the conserved cysteine through the conserved F or W. The D gene is left open where the match is weak. Only part of the rows carry a size: once, few, many, or a class if the clone is expanded.

V gene	D gene	J gene	clone size	CDR3 protein	CDR3 DNA
TRBV30	TRBD1	TRBJ1-6	.	CAWSSDRGGSPLHF	TGTGCCTGGAGTTCCGACAGGGGTGGATCACCCCTCCACTTT
TRBV5-6	TRBD1	TRBJ2-5	.	CASLLLDRGREETQYF	TGTGCCAGCCTACTACTGGACAGGGGGCGTGAGGAGACCCAGTACTTC
TRBV7-3	.	TRBJ1-1	.	CASSLKGDTEAFF	TGTGCCAGCAGCTTAAAGGGGGACACTGAAGCTTTCTTT
TRBV5-1	TRBD2	TRBJ2-2	.	CASSRLAGGPRTGELFF	TGCGCCAGCAGCAGACTAGCGGGAGGGCCTCGGACCGGGGAGCTGTTTTTT
TRBV30	.	TRBJ2-1	.	CAWTPHRYNEQFF	TGTGCCTGGACCCCCCACCGGTACAATGAGCAGTTCTTC
TRBV14	TRBD2	TRBJ2-1	.	CASSQGTSGLYNEQFF	TGTGCCAGCAGCCAAGGGACTAGCGGACTATACAATGAGCAGTTCTTC
TRBV28	TRBD2	TRBJ2-3	.	CASSRGGRGIPDTQYF	TGTGCCAGCAGTCGGGGGGGGCGGGGGATCCCAGATACGCAGTATTTT
TRBV7-9	TRBD1	TRBJ2-1	.	CASSQGTGMRYNEQFF	TGTGCCAGCAGCCAAGGGACAGGGATGCGTTACAATGAGCAGTTCTTC
TRBV30	TRBD2	TRBJ2-1	.	CACTGGSFNEQFF	TGTGCCTGCACGGGAGGGTCTTTCAATGAGCAGTTCTTC
TRBV19	TRBD1	TRBJ1-4	.	CASSMQGVTGTEMFF	TGTGCCAGTAGTATGCAGGGAGTAACCGGGACAGAAATGTTTTTT
TRBV7-3	.	TRBJ2-6	.	CASSLTSGANVLTF	TGTGCCAGCAGCTTAACCTCCGGGGCCAACGTCCTGACTTTC
TRBV4-2	.	TRBJ2-1	few	CASSQTETYNEQFF	TGTGCCAGCAGCCAGACGGAGACTTACAATGAGCAGTTCTTC
TRBV2	.	TRBJ1-4	.	CASREGPLRNEKLFF	TGTGCCAGCAGGGAGGGGCCACTACGTAATGAAAAACTGTTTTTT
TRBV6-6	.	TRBJ2-2	.	CASSSPRGNTGELFF	TGTGCCAGCAGTTCTCCGAGAGGGAACACCGGGGAGCTGTTTTTT
TRBV27	.	TRBJ1-1	.	CASSRYRGNTEAFF	TGTGCCAGCAGTCGCTATAGGGGAAACACTGAAGCTTTCTTT
TRBV6-4	TRBD2	TRBJ2-2	.	CASSPTSADTGELFF	TGTGCCAGCAGTCCGACTAGCGCGGACACCGGGGAGCTGTTTTTT
TRBV11-2	.	TRBJ2-3	.	CASSLGRLYTDTQYF	TGTGCCAGCAGCTTAGGCAGACTATACACAGATACGCAGTATTTT
TRBV4-1	.	TRBJ1-1	.	CASRIDTLGTEAFF	TGCGCCAGCAGGATAGACACCCTGGGCACTGAAGCTTTCTTT
TRBV10-3	.	TRBJ2-7	.	CATRGSHYEQYF	TGTGCCACCAGGGGCAGTCACTACGAGCAGTACTTC
TRBV2	.	TRBJ2-3	once	CATLLGSSGTDTQYF	TGTGCCACCCTCCTCGGGAGTTCGGGCACAGATACGCAGTATTTT
TRBV2	.	TRBJ1-2	.	CASSERGLGYGYTF	TGTGCCAGCAGTGAACGGGGACTGGGCTATGGCTACACCTTC
TRBV5-1	TRBD2	TRBJ2-1	few	CASSRSGGGDEQFF	TGCGCCAGCAGCAGGAGCGGGGGAGGAGATGAGCAGTTCTTC
TRBV5-1	TRBD2	TRBJ2-1	few	CASSLSGGGYNEQFF	TGCGCCAGCAGCTTGTCTGGCGGGGGGTACAATGAGCAGTTCTTC
TRBV4-3	.	TRBJ1-1	.	CASSQVPGEATEAFF	TGCGCCAGCAGCCAAGTTCCGGGGGAGGCCACTGAAGCTTTCTTT
TRBV5-1	.	TRBJ2-3	.	CASSRPDSTDTQYF	TGCGCCAGCAGCCGGCCAGACTCCACAGATACGCAGTATTTT
TRBV5-1	TRBD1	TRBJ1-2	few	CASSWDSYGYTF	TGCGCCAGCAGCTGGGACAGTTATGGCTACACCTTC
TRBV27	.	TRBJ1-1	.	CASSSTAGSGLNTEAFF	TGTGCCAGCAGTTCGACAGCGGGTTCGGGTCTTAACACTGAAGCTTTCTTT
TRBV12-5	.	TRBJ1-2	.	CASKVSSAVGYTF	TGTGCTAGTAAAGTTAGCTCAGCAGTGGGCTACACCTTC
TRBV28	TRBD1	TRBJ1-4	few	CASRQGKEKLFF	TGTGCCAGCAGACAGGGGAAGGAAAAACTGTTTTTT
TRBV30	TRBD1	TRBJ1-1	.	CAWRTGEIGEAFF	TGTGCCTGGCGGACAGGGGAGATTGGGGAGGCTTTCTTT
TRBV6-5	TRBD1	TRBJ2-2	.	CASTPGGGELFF	TGTGCCAGCACCCCAGGGGGCGGGGAGCTGTTTTTT
TRBV20-1	TRBD1	TRBJ2-1	.	CSARTGAQQFF	TGCAGTGCCAGGACAGGGGCCCAGCAGTTCTTC
TRBV7-8	.	TRBJ2-1	few	CASSPTGGLAGGRDNEQFF	TGTGCCAGCAGCCCAACAGGGGGCTTGGCGGGAGGCCGTGACAATGAGCAGTTCTTC
TRBV7-9	.	TRBJ2-3	.	CASSSARIGTDTQYF	TGTGCCAGCAGCTCGGCTAGGATTGGCACAGATACGCAGTATTTT
TRBV4-3	.	TRBJ1-1	.	CASSQTIPGTEAFF	TGCGCCAGCAGCCAAACTATTCCGGGGACTGAAGCTTTCTTT
TRBV27	.	TRBJ2-3	once	CASSFRQEVRGDTQYF	TGTGCCAGCAGTTTTCGACAAGAGGTACGGGGAGATACGCAGTATTTT
TRBV6-5	TRBD2	TRBJ2-5	few	CASSYSASGKETQYF	TGTGCCAGCAGTTACTCGGCTAGCGGGAAAGAGACCCAGTACTTC